This T cell receptor (beta chain) derives from a study of cytomegalovirus exposure and HLA in healthy donors. Overall study results and limits: Earlier analysis found most TCR beta V segments productive about 87% or about 30% of the time. TCR beta sequences reportedly predicted the HLA-A and HLA-B alleles of most subjects accurately. According to a later analysis, donors in an Asian-associated ancestry cluster reportedly had fewer N-insertions than the approximately 720-donor mean.

As concerns this clone: The antigen remains unidentified.

CDR3 length equals 17 residues. Vbeta (60) and Jbeta (13) primers were used in the PCR. Per the study methods: About 11 million of tens of millions of unique TCR beta chains were shared, per a later count. TCRdb keeps only in-frame clones here, not all; method: immunoSEQ multiplex PCR. V, J and clone size were drawn from that table, and D and trimming were deduced from the DNA. The data hold 150,000 to 200,000 clones, with around 78% observed a single time. Sequenced: PBMCs. This TCR derives from a young woman in good health and CMV-seropositive. This chain uses TRBV5-3 with TRBJ2-5, with 7 bases identical to TRBD1. The closer fit of TRBJ2-7 to the DNA end suggests the J call may be wrong. TRBV5-3 is given ORF status, its function remaining uncertain. Here the CDR3 DNA reads TGTGCCAGAAGCTTGTTATCCCGGGACAGCGGCTCCTACGAGCAGTACTTC. The encoded protein is CARSLLSRDSGSYEQYF.